A selection of T cell receptor beta chains follows, all from one sample in a study of blood T cell repertoires in COVID-19. Repertoires were generated with immunoSEQ multiplex PCR, while TCRdb's copy carries only in-frame clones and drops some. This sample yields around 100,000 clones, of which around 84% are seen a single time; under 2.5% belongs to the top ten. Sample: peripheral blood. These TCRs come from a human donor in a cohort sampled during active COVID-19. CDR3s include the opening cysteine and the closing phenylalanine or tryptophan. A D gene is named only where the DNA matches it firmly. A clone size is listed for some rows: how often the clone was seen (once, few, many), or a class if it is expanded.

J: TRBJ2-1
D: TRBD2
size: few
V: TRBV7-3
CDR3: CASSLGGLAEQFF
DNA: TGTGCCAGCAGCTTAGGGGGACTAGCGGAGCAGTTCTTC

J: TRBJ2-7
D: -
size: -
V: TRBV9
CDR3: CASSLAVSVQAYEQYF
DNA: TGTGCCAGCAGCCTCGCTGTAAGTGTACAGGCCTACGAGCAGTACTTC

J: TRBJ2-7
D: -
size: -
V: TRBV18
CDR3: CASSPLGGTYEQYF
DNA: TGTGCCAGCTCACCACTCGGAGGTACCTACGAGCAGTACTTC

J: TRBJ2-1
D: TRBD2
size: -
V: TRBV5-6
CDR3: CASSLRRGENEQFF
DNA: TGTGCCAGCAGCTTGCGGCGGGGGGAGAATGAGCAGTTCTTC

J: TRBJ2-1
D: TRBD2
size: -
V: TRBV19
CDR3: CASSPVGAGGFNEQFF
DNA: TGTGCCAGTAGTCCCGTGGGCGCGGGGGGGTTCAATGAGCAGTTCTTC

J: TRBJ2-7
D: -
size: -
V: TRBV5-1
CDR3: CASSLGTQGGEQYF
DNA: TGCGCCAGCAGCTTAGGCACGCAGGGAGGCGAGCAGTACTTC

J: TRBJ2-3
D: TRBD1
size: -
V: TRBV5-1
CDR3: CASSSGQGSTDTQYF
DNA: TGCGCCAGCAGCAGTGGACAGGGGTCCACAGATACGCAGTATTTT

J: TRBJ2-2
D: TRBD2
size: -
V: TRBV5-1
CDR3: CASSLVGTSGTGELFF
DNA: TGCGCCAGCAGCTTGGTAGGGACTAGCGGAACCGGGGAGCTGTTTTTT

J: TRBJ2-5
D: TRBD2
size: -
V: TRBV10-3
CDR3: CAISETSGGETQYF
DNA: TGTGCCATCAGTGAGACTAGCGGGGGGGAGACCCAGTACTTC

J: TRBJ2-1
D: TRBD2
size: -
V: TRBV5-4
CDR3: CASSLAGGLAGNEQFF
DNA: TGTGCCAGCAGCTTGGCTGGAGGACTAGCGGGGAATGAGCAGTTCTTC

J: TRBJ1-3
D: TRBD1
size: -
V: TRBV15
CDR3: CATSRDRANSGNTIYF
DNA: TGTGCCACCAGCCGGGACAGGGCGAACTCTGGAAACACCATATATTTT

J: TRBJ1-5
D: TRBD1
size: -
V: TRBV11-2
CDR3: CASSPTGNNQPQHF
DNA: TGTGCCAGCAGCCCGACAGGGAACAATCAGCCCCAGCATTTT

J: TRBJ2-5
D: -
size: -
V: TRBV30
CDR3: CAWSAPAWVGGPGIQYF
DNA: TGTGCCTGGAGTGCCCCAGCCTGGGTGGGGGGACCTGGGATCCAGTACTTC

J: TRBJ1-6
D: -
size: few
V: TRBV5-1
CDR3: CASSQGGGVGSPLHF
DNA: TGCGCCAGCAGCCAGGGTGGGGGCGTGGGTTCACCCCTCCACTTT

J: TRBJ2-5
D: -
size: -
V: TRBV29-1
CDR3: CSVEVGETQYF
DNA: TGCAGCGTTGAAGTCGGGGAGACCCAGTACTTC

J: TRBJ2-7
D: -
size: -
V: TRBV9
CDR3: CASSVRDTFSYEQYF
DNA: TGTGCCAGCAGCGTCCGGGACACATTCTCCTACGAGCAGTACTTC

J: TRBJ2-5
D: -
size: -
V: TRBV15
CDR3: CATSRARGETQYF
DNA: TGTGCCACCAGCAGAGCCAGGGGAGAGACCCAGTACTTC

J: TRBJ2-7
D: TRBD1
size: -
V: TRBV6-5
CDR3: CASNLQGVMGEQYF
DNA: TGTGCCAGCAATCTACAGGGGGTTATGGGCGAGCAGTACTTC

J: TRBJ2-3
D: -
size: -
V: TRBV19
CDR3: CASSITGKAYTDTQYF
DNA: TGTGCCAGTAGTATAACAGGGAAGGCCTACACAGATACGCAGTATTTT

J: TRBJ2-7
D: -
size: -
V: TRBV7-9
CDR3: CASRIAEGEQYF
DNA: TGTGCCAGCAGAATCGCGGAGGGCGAGCAGTACTTC

J: TRBJ2-5
D: TRBD2
size: -
V: TRBV28
CDR3: CASSYSGRQETQYF
DNA: TGTGCCAGCAGTTATAGCGGGAGGCAAGAGACCCAGTACTTC

J: TRBJ1-6
D: -
size: once
V: TRBV27
CDR3: CASSWDTYNSPLHF
DNA: TGTGCCAGCAGTTGGGACACCTATAATTCACCCCTCCACTTT

J: TRBJ2-1
D: TRBD2
size: -
V: TRBV5-1
CDR3: CASSLAGTSGGPSSYNEQFF
DNA: TGCGCCAGCAGCTTGGCCGGGACTAGCGGGGGGCCTAGCTCCTACAATGAGCAGTTCTTC

J: TRBJ2-3
D: -
size: -
V: TRBV7-3
CDR3: CASSTGGTQYF
DNA: TGTGCCAGCAGCACCGGCGGTACGCAGTATTTT

J: TRBJ2-5
D: TRBD2
size: -
V: TRBV27
CDR3: CASRELAGGPLQYF
DNA: TGTGCCAGCAGGGAACTAGCGGGAGGCCCACTGCAGTACTTC

J: TRBJ2-1
D: -
size: -
V: TRBV19
CDR3: CASSIASVTHNEQFF
DNA: TGTGCCAGTAGTATAGCTAGCGTTACTCACAATGAGCAGTTCTTC

J: TRBJ1-6
D: -
size: -
V: TRBV19
CDR3: CAVGRGGLGSPLHF
DNA: TGTGCCGTCGGTAGGGGGGGACTGGGTTCACCCCTCCACTTT

J: TRBJ1-5
D: TRBD1
size: -
V: TRBV6-5
CDR3: CASNPGQGFSQPQHF
DNA: TGTGCCAGCAATCCGGGACAGGGTTTTAGTCAGCCCCAGCATTTT

J: TRBJ2-7
D: TRBD1
size: -
V: TRBV18
CDR3: CASSAGTGGPYEQYF
DNA: TGTGCCAGCTCAGCCGGGACAGGGGGCCCCTACGAGCAGTACTTC

J: TRBJ2-2
D: -
size: -
V: TRBV9
CDR3: CASSVAGTNTGELFF
DNA: TGTGCCAGCAGCGTAGCGGGAACGAACACCGGGGAGCTGTTTTTT

J: TRBJ2-1
D: TRBD1
size: -
V: TRBV5-6
CDR3: CASSLAGGNEQFF
DNA: TGTGCCAGCAGCTTGGCAGGGGGCAATGAGCAGTTCTTC

J: TRBJ2-1
D: TRBD2
size: -
V: TRBV4-1
CDR3: CASSPKLLGTSGDHYNEQFF
DNA: TGCGCCAGCAGCCCCAAGCTGTTAGGGACTAGCGGGGATCATTACAATGAGCAGTTCTTC

J: TRBJ1-2
D: TRBD1
size: -
V: TRBV6-4
CDR3: CASSATGSDYGYTF
DNA: TGTGCCAGCAGTGCGACAGGGTCTGACTATGGCTACACCTTC

J: TRBJ1-6
D: -
size: few
V: TRBV19
CDR3: CASSINPNSPLHF
DNA: TGTGCCAGTAGTATCAATCCCAATTCACCCCTCCACTTT

J: TRBJ1-6
D: -
size: few
V: TRBV28
CDR3: CASSLRGSPLHF
DNA: TGTGCCAGCAGTTTACGGGGTTCACCCCTCCACTTT

J: TRBJ2-7
D: -
size: -
V: TRBV15
CDR3: CATSRDLRYEQYF
DNA: TGTGCCACCAGCAGAGATCTACGATACGAGCAGTACTTC

J: TRBJ1-2
D: TRBD1
size: -
V: TRBV7-9
CDR3: CASSPWGQVPYGYTF
DNA: TGTGCCAGCAGCCCCTGGGGACAGGTGCCCTATGGCTACACCTTC

J: TRBJ2-1
D: TRBD1
size: -
V: TRBV6-1
CDR3: CASSERTGGFWNEQFF
DNA: TGTGCCAGCAGTGAACGAACAGGGGGCTTCTGGAATGAGCAGTTCTTC

J: TRBJ2-5
D: -
size: once
V: TRBV7-3
CDR3: CASSFDGGAGRETQYF
DNA: TGTGCCAGCAGCTTTGATGGCGGGGCGGGCCGGGAGACCCAGTACTTC

J: TRBJ2-2
D: -
size: -
V: TRBV7-2
CDR3: CASSPPASANTGELFF
DNA: TGTGCCAGCAGCCCCCCTGCCAGCGCCAACACCGGGGAGCTGTTTTTT

J: TRBJ1-2
D: -
size: few
V: TRBV18
CDR3: CASSQGENYGYTF
DNA: TGTGCCAGCTCACAGGGAGAAAACTATGGCTACACCTTC

J: TRBJ2-1
D: TRBD2
size: -
V: TRBV7-7
CDR3: CASSWSGGADEQFF
DNA: TGTGCCAGCAGCTGGAGCGGGGGGGCCGATGAGCAGTTCTTC

J: TRBJ2-5
D: -
size: -
V: TRBV29-1
CDR3: CSPRYRGETQYF
DNA: TGCAGCCCGCGGTATAGGGGCGAGACCCAGTACTTC

J: TRBJ2-3
D: -
size: -
V: TRBV7-9
CDR3: CASRFSLDTQYF
DNA: TGTGCCAGCAGATTCTCCCTCGATACGCAGTATTTT

J: TRBJ2-7
D: TRBD2
size: -
V: TRBV6-5
CDR3: CASGGGSPPYEQYF
DNA: TGTGCCAGCGGGGGGGGGTCCCCTCCCTACGAGCAGTACTTC

J: TRBJ2-1
D: -
size: -
V: TRBV7-2
CDR3: CASSPRGPLVSEQFF
DNA: TGTGCCAGCAGCCCCCGCGGGCCACTAGTGAGTGAGCAGTTCTTC

J: TRBJ2-7
D: TRBD1
size: -
V: TRBV2
CDR3: CASRISGTGASEQYF
DNA: TGTGCCAGCAGAATATCCGGGACAGGGGCGAGCGAGCAGTACTTC

J: TRBJ2-7
D: TRBD1
size: -
V: TRBV5-1
CDR3: CASSPRQGAYEQYF
DNA: TGCGCCAGCAGCCCAAGACAGGGAGCCTACGAGCAGTACTTC

J: TRBJ1-6
D: -
size: -
V: TRBV5-1
CDR3: CASSSLGHPNSPLHF
DNA: TGCGCCAGCAGCTCCCTGGGACACCCTAATTCACCCCTCCACTTT

J: TRBJ2-3
D: -
size: -
V: TRBV5-1
CDR3: CASSLGSGGRTDTQYF
DNA: TGCGCCAGCAGCTTGGGAAGTGGGGGCCGTACGGATACGCAGTATTTT

J: TRBJ2-7
D: TRBD2
size: -
V: TRBV6-5
CDR3: CASSYSQAGFRYEQYF
DNA: TGTGCCAGCAGTTACTCCCAAGCGGGGTTCCGCTACGAGCAGTACTTC

J: TRBJ2-2
D: -
size: -
V: TRBV19
CDR3: CASSIEVAGELFF
DNA: TGTGCCAGTAGTATCGAAGTAGCCGGGGAGCTGTTTTTT

J: TRBJ2-1
D: TRBD2
size: -
V: TRBV9
CDR3: CASSVGLAGSLSYNEQFF
DNA: TGTGCCAGCAGCGTAGGGCTAGCGGGGTCCCTCTCCTACAATGAGCAGTTCTTC

J: TRBJ2-1
D: -
size: -
V: TRBV7-3
CDR3: CAGRRAVLTDGNEQFF
DNA: TGTGCCGGCAGGAGAGCAGTCCTCACAGATGGCAATGAGCAGTTCTTC